This T cell receptor beta chain was obtained from a study of immune characterization of retroperitoneal liposarcoma. TCRdb fed the PCR reads into MiXCR, producing one record per CDR3 protein. The data contain 12,000 or so distinct CDR3 sequences, 26% of them seen just once; the ten biggest clones take up about 8.2%. This clonotype came up many times. Sequencing input: tumor tissue. This sequence was found in a female donor with retroperitoneal liposarcoma.

The CDR3 sequence: CASSPIAGGGVSTDTQYF. The CDR3 bases are TGTGCCAGCAGTCCAATAGCGGGAGGCGGTGTGTCCACAGATACGCAGTATTTT. The V and J genes are TRBV6-1 and TRBJ2-3; 10 bases align to TRBD2. This CDR3 spans 18 amino acids. The germline CDR1 and CDR2 sequences are MNHNS and SASEGT. V shed 5 bases, J shed 2 bases, and the junction held 13 bases outside the gene matches.